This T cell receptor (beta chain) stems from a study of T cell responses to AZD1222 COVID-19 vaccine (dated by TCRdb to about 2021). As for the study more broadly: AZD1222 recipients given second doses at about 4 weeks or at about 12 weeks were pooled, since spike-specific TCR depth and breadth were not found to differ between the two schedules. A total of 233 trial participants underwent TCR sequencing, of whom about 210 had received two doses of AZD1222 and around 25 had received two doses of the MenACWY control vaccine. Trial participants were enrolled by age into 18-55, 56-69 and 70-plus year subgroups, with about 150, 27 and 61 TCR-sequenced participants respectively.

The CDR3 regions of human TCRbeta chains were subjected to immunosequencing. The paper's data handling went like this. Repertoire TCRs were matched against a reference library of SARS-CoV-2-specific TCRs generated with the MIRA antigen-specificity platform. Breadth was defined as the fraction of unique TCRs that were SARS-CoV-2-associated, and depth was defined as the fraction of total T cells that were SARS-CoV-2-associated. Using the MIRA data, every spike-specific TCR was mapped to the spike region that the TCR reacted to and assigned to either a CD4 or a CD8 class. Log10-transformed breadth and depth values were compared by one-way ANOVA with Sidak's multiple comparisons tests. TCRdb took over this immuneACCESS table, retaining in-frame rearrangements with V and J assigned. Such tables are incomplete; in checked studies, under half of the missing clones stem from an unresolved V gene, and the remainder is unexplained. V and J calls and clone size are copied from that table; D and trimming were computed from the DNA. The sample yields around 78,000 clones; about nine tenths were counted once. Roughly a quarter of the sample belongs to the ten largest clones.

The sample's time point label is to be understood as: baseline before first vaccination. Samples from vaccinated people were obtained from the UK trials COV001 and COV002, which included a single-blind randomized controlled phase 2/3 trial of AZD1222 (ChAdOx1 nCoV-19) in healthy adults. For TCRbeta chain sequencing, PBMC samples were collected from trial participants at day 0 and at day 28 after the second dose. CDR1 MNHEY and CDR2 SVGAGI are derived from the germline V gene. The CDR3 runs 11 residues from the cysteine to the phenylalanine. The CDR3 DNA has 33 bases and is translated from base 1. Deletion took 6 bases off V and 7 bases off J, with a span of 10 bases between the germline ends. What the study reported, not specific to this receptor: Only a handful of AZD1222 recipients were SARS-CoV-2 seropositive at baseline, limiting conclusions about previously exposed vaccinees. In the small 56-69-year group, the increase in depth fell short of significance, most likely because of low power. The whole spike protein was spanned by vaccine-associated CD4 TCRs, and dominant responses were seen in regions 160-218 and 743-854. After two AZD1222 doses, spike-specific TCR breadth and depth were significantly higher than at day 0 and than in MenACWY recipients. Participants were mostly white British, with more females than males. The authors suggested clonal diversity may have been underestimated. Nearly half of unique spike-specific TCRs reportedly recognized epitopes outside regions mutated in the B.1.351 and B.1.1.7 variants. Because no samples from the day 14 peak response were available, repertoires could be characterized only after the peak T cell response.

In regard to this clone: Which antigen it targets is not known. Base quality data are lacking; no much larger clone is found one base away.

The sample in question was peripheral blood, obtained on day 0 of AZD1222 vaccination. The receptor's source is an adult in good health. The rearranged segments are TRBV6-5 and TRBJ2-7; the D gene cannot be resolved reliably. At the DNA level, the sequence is TGTGCCAGCAGGGTCTCGGAGGAGCAGTACTTC. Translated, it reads CASRVSEEQYF.